Given below is one TCR beta chain in context. The ends lost 0 bases at V and 6 bases at J; junction bases unmatched: 6. The CDR3 length is 16 residues. Germline V gene lookup returns CDR1 KGHDR and CDR2 SFDVKD. This sample is drawn from a study of blood T cell repertoires in COVID-19. About the research overall: From T cells, B-cell-depleted T cells, or PBMCs came the material, which was cDNA or gDNA.

Here immunoSEQ multiplex PCR was the method, and the copy in TCRdb shows in-frame clones only, minus some. The table lists 250,000 to 300,000 clones, around 90% of them singletons, with more than 0.95% in the top ten. The chain is built from TRBV24-1 and TRBJ2-3, with 9 bases lining up with TRBD2. The origin of this receptor is a woman in her twenties or thirties who had recovered from COVID-19. The specimen was PBMCs or T cells enriched from blood (not recorded which). As DNA, the CDR3 is TGTGCCACCAGTGATTTGAAAGGACTAGCGAGGGATACGCAGTATTTT. It yields the protein CATSDLKGLARDTQYF.